This TCR beta chain stems from a study of molecular identifiers for immune sequencing clone quantification. Study as a whole: Replicates split RNA from approximately 22,000 or 94,000 naive CD8 cells five ways, and the researchers sequenced four portions.

CDR1 is MNHEY and CDR2 is SVGEGT in the germline V gene. The CDR3 runs to 14 residues. J gave up 3 bases and V 9 bases, and 10 bases lay outside the gene matches. Bulk TCR libraries were made with methods that had been previously described and with listed TCR primers. A single record per CDR3 protein comes from TCRdb applying MiXCR to the PCR reads. The profile shows about 630,000 distinct CDR3 sequences, over 25% of them singletons. The sorting of naive CD8 T cells used the CD8+CD4-CCR7+CD45RA+ phenotype. Turning to this clonotype: The target antigen is unknown.

Study-wide points: Effector cells had over 98% of their molecules in clones above 20 RNA copies, while naive cells had under 1%.

V and J are TRBV6-2 or TRBV6-3 and TRBJ2-7; 8 positions agree with TRBD1. The receptor comes from a human donor in good health. Some libraries in this study had Jurkat cell RNA spiked in. Sequences were obtained from naive CD8+ T cells from blood, with Jurkat cell RNA spiked in. Subset noted: FACS-sorted CD8+CD4-CCR7+CD45RA+ naive T cells. CDR3 coding DNA: TGTGCCAGTCATAACCTCGACAGGGGCTACGAGCAGTACTTC. It is translated as CASHNLDRGYEQYF.